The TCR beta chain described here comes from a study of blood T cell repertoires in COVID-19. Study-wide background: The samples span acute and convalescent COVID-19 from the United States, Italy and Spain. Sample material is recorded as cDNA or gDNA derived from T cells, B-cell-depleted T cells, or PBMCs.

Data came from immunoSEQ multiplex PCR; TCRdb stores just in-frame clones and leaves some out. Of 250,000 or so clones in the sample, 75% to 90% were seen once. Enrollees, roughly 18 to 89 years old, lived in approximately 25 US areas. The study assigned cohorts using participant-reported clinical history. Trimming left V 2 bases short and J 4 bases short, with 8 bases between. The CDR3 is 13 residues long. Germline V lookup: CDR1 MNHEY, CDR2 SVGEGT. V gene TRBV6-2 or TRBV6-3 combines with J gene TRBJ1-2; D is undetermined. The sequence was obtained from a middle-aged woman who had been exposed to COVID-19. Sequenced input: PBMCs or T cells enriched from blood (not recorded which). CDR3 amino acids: CASSYEAFYGYTF. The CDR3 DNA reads TGTGCCAGCAGTTACGAAGCATTCTATGGCTACACCTTC.